This is a list of T cell receptor beta chains from one sample in a study of blood T cell repertoires in COVID-19. Only in-frame clones appear in the TCRdb table, and some are missing; sequencing was by immunoSEQ multiplex PCR. The table lists 200,000 or so clones, 81% of them singletons. The source material was peripheral blood. Receptors were obtained from a woman at least 80 years old with COVID-19, enrolled during active disease. Each CDR3 is given without its conserved first and last residue.

J gene	V gene	CDR3 protein
TRBJ1-2	TRBV2	ASSEAYSTGAHGYT
TRBJ1-1	TRBV5-1	ASRTGVNTEAF
TRBJ2-1	TRBV29-1	SGLPGQGYEQF
TRBJ1-4	TRBV7-9	ASSYTGTGLPNEKLF
TRBJ2-7	TRBV16	ASSQSLDEQY
TRBJ2-7	TRBV2	ASSDFQQHPSYEQY
TRBJ1-4	TRBV5-1	ASSLAGGADEKLF
TRBJ1-1	TRBV2	ASSEGARGTEAF
TRBJ2-2	TRBV11-3	ASRNLAGNTGELF
TRBJ2-7	TRBV6-5	ASRGLAGWREQY
TRBJ2-7	TRBV11-2	ASSQGLAGVYYEQY
TRBJ1-1	TRBV12-5	ASGLGGEVTEAF
TRBJ2-3	TRBV12-3/TRBV12-4	ASSGVSTHTQY
TRBJ2-6	TRBV9	ASSVVSSGANVLT
TRBJ2-2	TRBV28	ASSLSLDTGELF
TRBJ1-2	TRBV18	ASSPYGESGYT
TRBJ1-2	TRBV28	ASSPPGGSQANYGYT
TRBJ2-7	TRBV18	ASSPSVTAAYEQY
TRBJ1-2	TRBV7-2	ASSLERRYT
TRBJ1-4	TRBV21-1	ASSKRGGWVEKLF
TRBJ2-5	TRBV18	ASSPLWEKETQY
TRBJ1-4	TRBV6-5	ASSGMDATNEKLF
TRBJ2-3	TRBV2	ASNKGLASDTQY
TRBJ1-1	TRBV19	ASSMTGFMNTEAF
TRBJ2-1	TRBV6-5	ASEGLAPGTDEQF
TRBJ2-3	TRBV10-3	AISSGTSPDTQY
TRBJ2-7	TRBV5-1	ASSLEGQTLDEQY
TRBJ2-7	TRBV3-1/TRBV3-2	ASSTDRPSYEQY
TRBJ2-1	TRBV7-9	ASSSDFNSYNEQF
TRBJ2-2	TRBV7-6	ASSSGTGGGTGELF
TRBJ1-1	TRBV28	ASRPPGNTEAF
TRBJ2-7	TRBV30	AWNAGWYEQY
TRBJ1-5	TRBV5-6	ASSLLGQGEPQH
TRBJ2-7	TRBV2	ASTKSLLAQREQY
TRBJ1-5	TRBV18	ASSPSGQHNQPQH
TRBJ2-7	TRBV29-1	SVGTGISYEQY
TRBJ1-5	TRBV19	ASSIRQGYQPQH
TRBJ2-3	TRBV2	ASSLQGGTDTQY
TRBJ2-1	TRBV7-9	ASASGGNEQF
TRBJ2-1	TRBV7-9	ASSLAQREGLEQF
TRBJ2-1	TRBV13	ASSFPGEEGNEQF
TRBJ1-2	TRBV3-1/TRBV3-2	ASSQRARDVAYGYT
TRBJ2-7	TRBV2	ASRRTGTPYEQY
TRBJ2-1	TRBV7-2	ASSKGQGLDNEQF
TRBJ1-4	TRBV5-1	ASSPDRARGEKLF
TRBJ2-1	TRBV3-1/TRBV3-2	ASSPGSLNYNEQF
TRBJ2-5	TRBV7-8	ASSSYQEPGETQY
TRBJ2-1	TRBV19	ASSIDLWGRVDEQF
TRBJ2-4	TRBV27	ASSLSGAVAKNIQY
TRBJ1-2	TRBV6-1	ASSEGGTVYGYT
TRBJ1-5	TRBV7-2	ASSLVPGVAQPQH
TRBJ2-5	TRBV3-1/TRBV3-2	ASSQAGMAQY
TRBJ2-5	TRBV24-1	ATSATTQGYVPQY
TRBJ2-1	TRBV4-2	ASSPTRGGGNEQF
TRBJ2-5	TRBV5-4	ASSSQRGYQETQY